These T cell receptor beta chains were read from a single sample in a study of beta chain features in type 1 diabetes. Sequenced by immunoSEQ multiplex PCR; TCRdb stores in-frame clones only, minus some. The repertoire includes about 650,000 clones, 9.5% to 15% of them detected once, and roughly 0.11% sits in the top ten. What was sequenced was naive CD4+ T cells from blood. The receptors were sampled from a young man with type 1 diabetes. Both conserved end residues are part of each CDR3. D genes are given only for firm matches. Some rows mark clone size as missing; the rest say once, few, many or name a class of expanded clone.

d_call	v_call	j_call	cdr3_length	clone_size	cdr3_aa	cdr3_nt
NA	TRBV19	TRBJ2-5	13	NA	CATYQTGMETQYF	TGTGCCACTTACCAGACGGGAATGGAGACCCAGTACTTC
NA	TRBV7-2	TRBJ1-4	15	NA	CASSLQGNTNEKLFF	TGTGCCAGCAGCTTACAGGGTAACACTAATGAAAAACTGTTTTTT
NA	TRBV19	TRBJ2-3	13	few	CASSIQGTDTQYF	TGTGCCAGTAGTATTCAGGGGACAGATACGCAGTATTTT
NA	TRBV30	TRBJ2-7	15	NA	CAWRRWGQGIYEQYF	TGTGCCTGGAGACGCTGGGGGCAGGGAATCTACGAGCAGTACTTC
TRBD2	TRBV9	TRBJ2-1	18	NA	CASSVSTSGLLSYNEQFF	TGTGCCAGCAGCGTATCCACTAGCGGCCTCCTCTCCTACAATGAGCAGTTCTTC
TRBD1	TRBV19	TRBJ2-6	15	NA	CASSPTGSGANVLTF	TGTGCCAGTAGTCCGACAGGGTCGGGGGCCAACGTCCTGACTTTC
NA	TRBV9	TRBJ1-1	15	few	CASSSYTELNTEAFF	TGTGCCAGCAGCTCCTACACCGAACTGAACACTGAAGCTTTCTTT
NA	TRBV7-2	TRBJ2-1	14	NA	CASSLGRGKNEQFF	TGTGCCAGCAGCTTAGGCAGAGGGAAGAATGAGCAGTTCTTC
NA	TRBV28	TRBJ1-5	12	few	CASSPRVQPQHF	TGTGCCAGCAGTCCCAGAGTCCAGCCCCAGCATTTT
NA	TRBV7-9	TRBJ1-5	13	NA	CASSLLAGQPQHF	TGTGCCAGCAGTCTTCTAGCCGGGCAGCCCCAGCATTTT
NA	TRBV7-3	TRBJ1-1	14	few	CASSPLGQSTEAFF	TGTGCCAGCAGCCCATTAGGACAGAGCACTGAAGCTTTCTTT
NA	TRBV9	TRBJ1-5	14	NA	CASSRGSSNQPQHF	TGTGCCAGCAGCAGGGGATCGAGCAATCAGCCCCAGCATTTT
NA	TRBV5-6	TRBJ1-2	13	NA	CASSLWRADGYTF	TGTGCCAGCAGCTTGTGGAGGGCCGATGGCTACACCTTC
NA	TRBV6-5	TRBJ1-3	14	few	CASKRQSSGNTIYF	TGTGCCAGCAAAAGACAGAGCTCTGGAAACACCATATATTTT
NA	TRBV7-2	TRBJ1-2	12	NA	CASSFNGLGYTF	TGTGCCAGCAGCTTCAATGGGCTCGGCTACACCTTC
NA	TRBV9	TRBJ1-1	15	few	CASSAGRDGNTEAFF	TGTGCCAGCAGCGCCGGCAGGGACGGAAACACTGAAGCTTTCTTT
NA	TRBV7-7	TRBJ2-2	16	NA	CASSPGSHSNTGELFF	TGTGCCAGCAGCCCGGGGTCACATTCGAACACCGGGGAGCTGTTTTTT
TRBD1	TRBV28	TRBJ2-2	17	NA	CASGKSQGVLNTGELFF	TGTGCCAGCGGAAAGTCCCAGGGGGTTTTAAACACCGGGGAGCTGTTTTTT
TRBD1	TRBV5-4	TRBJ2-5	13	few	CASSRDSQETQYF	TGTGCCAGCAGTCGGGACAGCCAAGAGACCCAGTACTTC
NA	TRBV9	TRBJ1-2	15	few	CASSVAGEGGYGYTF	TGTGCCAGCAGCGTCGCAGGGGAGGGAGGCTATGGCTACACCTTC
NA	TRBV11-2	TRBJ1-5	14	few	CASSLGLGNRPQHF	TGTGCCAGCAGCTTAGGGCTCGGGAACCGGCCCCAGCATTTT
NA	TRBV6-5	TRBJ1-5	15	NA	CASSYSAGLNQPQHF	TGTGCCAGCAGTTACTCGGCAGGGCTAAATCAGCCCCAGCATTTT
TRBD2	TRBV4-2	TRBJ2-1	15	few	CASSLSGNTGNEQFF	TGTGCCAGCAGTCTTAGCGGGAATACTGGCAATGAGCAGTTCTTC
NA	TRBV6-6	TRBJ2-7	14	NA	CASWSGTTDYEQYF	TGTGCCAGCTGGTCGGGGACAACTGACTACGAGCAGTACTTC
NA	TRBV7-2	TRBJ1-2	15	NA	CASSMGVVRDYGYTF	TGTGCCAGCAGCATGGGAGTCGTGCGAGACTATGGCTACACCTTC
TRBD1	TRBV14	TRBJ2-7	16	few	CASSQVPGQGIYEQYF	TGTGCCAGCAGCCAAGTCCCCGGACAGGGGATCTACGAGCAGTACTTC
TRBD2	TRBV29-1	TRBJ2-5	17	NA	CSVHGTSGGAGRETQYF	TGCAGCGTTCATGGGACTAGCGGGGGGGCTGGGAGAGAGACCCAGTACTTC
TRBD1	TRBV7-9	TRBJ1-6	16	few	CASSPTGQGINSPLHF	TGTGCCAGCAGCCCTACGGGACAGGGTATTAATTCACCCCTCCACTTT
NA	TRBV6-1	TRBJ2-5	9	few	CAARGTQYF	TGTGCCGCACGGGGGACCCAGTACTTC
NA	TRBV6-5	TRBJ1-1	14	NA	CASTLGKGNTEAFF	TGTGCCAGCACCCTAGGAAAGGGGAACACTGAAGCTTTCTTT
NA	TRBV4-2	TRBJ1-5	17	NA	CASSQEEGRPGNQPQHF	TGTGCCAGCAGCCAAGAAGAAGGGCGGCCGGGCAATCAGCCCCAGCATTTT
TRBD2	TRBV6-5	TRBJ2-2	15	few	CASTPGLAPGGELFF	TGTGCCAGCACCCCGGGACTAGCGCCTGGAGGGGAGCTGTTTTTT
NA	TRBV14	TRBJ2-1	16	few	CASSQDVGSSYNEQFF	TGTGCCAGCAGCCAAGATGTCGGGTCATCCTACAATGAGCAGTTCTTC
NA	TRBV7-6	TRBJ2-5	13	NA	CASSLDYEETQYF	TGTGCCAGCAGCTTAGATTACGAGGAGACCCAGTACTTC
NA	TRBV7-2	TRBJ2-5	17	few	CASSLIWGRRTQETQYF	TGTGCCAGCAGCTTAATCTGGGGGAGGAGAACCCAAGAGACCCAGTACTTC
NA	TRBV29-1	TRBJ2-1	12	few	CSVVPNADEQFF	TGCAGCGTTGTTCCAAACGCCGATGAGCAGTTCTTC
NA	TRBV4-1	TRBJ1-1	14	few	CASSQDRRNTEAFF	TGCGCCAGCAGCCAAGATAGGCGAAACACTGAAGCTTTCTTT
TRBD1	TRBV12-5	TRBJ1-2	13	few	CASVTGDRGPLTF	TGTGCTAGTGTCACGGGGGACAGGGGGCCTCTCACCTTC
NA	TRBV6-5	TRBJ1-6	15	NA	CASSYSNPGNSPLHF	TGTGCCAGCAGTTACTCCAACCCAGGGAATTCACCCCTCCACTTT
TRBD2	TRBV5-1	TRBJ2-7	15	few	CASSLLGTSGGEQYF	TGCGCCAGCAGCTTGTTGGGGACTAGCGGTGGAGAGCAGTACTTC
TRBD1	TRBV19	TRBJ1-2	16	few	CASSARDRGTNYGYTF	TGTGCCAGTAGTGCCCGGGACAGGGGCACTAACTATGGCTACACCTTC
TRBD1	TRBV5-1	TRBJ2-7	14	few	CASSYGQGGDEQYF	TGCGCCAGCAGCTATGGACAGGGGGGCGACGAGCAGTACTTC
NA	TRBV30	TRBJ1-2	14	few	CAWTGTTNNYGYTF	TGTGCCTGGACCGGGACTACTAACAACTATGGCTACACCTTC
TRBD2	TRBV7-9	TRBJ2-3	16	NA	CASSFVSGGYTDTQYF	TGTGCCAGCAGCTTTGTCAGCGGGGGATACACAGATACGCAGTATTTT
NA	TRBV6-5	TRBJ2-7	16	few	CASSYSVGGSSYEQYF	TGTGCCAGCAGTTACTCGGTAGGGGGAAGCTCCTACGAGCAGTACTTC
TRBD1	TRBV4-3	TRBJ1-2	14	few	CASSQRQGSYGYTF	TGCGCCAGCAGCCAACGACAGGGGAGCTATGGCTACACCTTC
NA	TRBV7-2	TRBJ2-2	16	NA	CASSLLGQGDTGELFF	TGTGCCAGCAGCTTACTAGGGCAGGGCGACACCGGGGAGCTGTTTTTT
TRBD2	TRBV6-5	TRBJ2-1	15	few	CASSAGTSGYNEQFF	TGTGCCAGCAGTGCCGGGACTAGCGGATACAATGAGCAGTTCTTC
NA	TRBV4-3	TRBJ2-4	17	NA	CASSQDRAGDLLNIQYF	TGCGCCAGCAGCCAAGATAGGGCAGGGGACCTCTTAAACATTCAGTACTTC
TRBD1	TRBV4-3	TRBJ1-2	14	NA	CASSRQGSSYGYTF	TGCGCCAGCAGCCGACAGGGCTCGAGCTATGGCTACACCTTC
NA	TRBV5-1	TRBJ2-5	14	few	CASRQGRRQETQYF	TGCGCCAGCAGACAAGGGCGGCGACAAGAGACCCAGTACTTC
NA	TRBV5-1	TRBJ2-5	15	NA	CASSLEGGLRETQYF	TGCGCCAGCAGCTTGGAAGGGGGATTAAGAGAGACCCAGTACTTC
TRBD1	TRBV5-4	TRBJ2-7	14	NA	CASSLVDRGGEQYF	TGTGCCAGCAGCTTGGTCGACAGGGGCGGGGAGCAGTACTTC
NA	TRBV14	TRBJ2-2	15	NA	CASSLVQANTGELFF	TGTGCCAGCAGCCTAGTCCAGGCGAACACCGGGGAGCTGTTTTTT